Listed here is a single T cell receptor beta chain. Germline V gene lookup returns CDR1 LNHNV and CDR2 YYDKDF (reference sequence). V trimming: 6 bases; J trimming: 5 bases; junction bases outside the gene matches: 5. The CDR3 length is 15 residues. The protocol was immunoSEQ multiplex PCR, while the TCRdb copy is restricted to in-frame clones and leaves out a portion. This sample has roughly 550,000 clones, with 78% found just once. This entry belongs to a study of shared T cell receptors in the human thymus. This sample also appeared in a second study, on human thymus T cells.

This chain connects TRBV15 to TRBJ2-1; 12 bases agree with TRBD1. This sequence originates from a boy younger than two with a congenital heart defect. Sequenced input: thymocytes. For the CDR3, the DNA is TGTGCCACCAGGCGGGACAGGGGGCCTAACAATGAGCAGTTCTTC. Translated, it gives CATRRDRGPNNEQFF. The complete variable domain, with remaining parts taken from reference TRBV15 and TRBJ2-1, reads DAMVIQNPRYQVTQFGKPVTLSCSQTLNHNVMYWYQQKSSQAPKLLFHYYDKDFNNEADTPDNFQSRRPNTSFCFLDIRSPGLGDTAMYLCATRRDRGPNNEQFFGPGTRLTVL.